This paragraph reports one T cell receptor (beta chain). The data were taken from a study of blood T cell repertoires in COVID-19. Source study methods: The authors estimated nucleated cell counts from reference gene primer amplification. The assay was immunoSEQ multiplex PCR, and TCRdb's table has in-frame clones only and misses some. The V and J calls and clone size were taken over from that table, and D and trimming were inferred from the DNA. The sample includes about 100,000 clones, 80% seen only once; the top ten take around a third. The length of the CDR3 is 13 residues. CDR1 is KGHSH, CDR2 LQKENI, per germline. V lost 4 bases and J lost 8; bases outside the gene matches: 5.

This chain links TRBV18 with TRBJ1-3, with 7 bases matching TRBD1. The TCR sequence derives from a man between 65 and 80 years old with active or convalescent COVID-19. The sequencing input was peripheral blood. The chain's CDR3 is CASSLTGRDTIYF. The CDR3 region has the DNA TGTGCCAGCTCACTGACAGGGCGCGACACCATATATTTT.